The present T cell receptor beta chain was sequenced within a study of T cells in Graves' hyperthyroidism and ophthalmopathy. This CDR3 spans 16 amino acids. J was trimmed by 5 bases and V by 0 bases; bases with no gene match: 7. Germline V CDR1 and CDR2: KGHSH, LQKENI. TCR beta CDR3 region amplification was performed from RNA transcripts. The TCR CDR3 was amplified in a first-round RT-PCR using the HTBI primer set. TCRdb re-analysed the multiplex PCR reads in MiXCR, keeping a single row per CDR3 protein. The profile covers some 720,000 distinct CDR3 sequences, with 16% appearing a single time and roughly 8% taken by the ten largest. This clonotype was recorded a few times. What it binds is not known. The study based diagnoses on clinical symptoms, serum thyroxine and TRAb, thyroid ultrasound and orbital computed tomography. PBMCs were collected from an approximately 9.4 ml volume of fresh peripheral blood.

Broader study findings: From stable hyperthyroidism, ophthalmopathy was set apart by a 13 V-J model. Most thyroid clonotypes expanded above 0.001 were also detected in blood.

The origin of this receptor is a man aged 18 to 35 with Graves' hyperthyroidism. Sequencing was performed on blood. The rearrangement links TRBV18 to TRBJ2-5; 9 bases are a match to TRBD2. DNA of the CDR3: TGTGCCAGCTCACCACCGGGACTAGCCAACCGGGAGACCCAGTACTTC. Its translation is CASSPPGLANRETQYF.